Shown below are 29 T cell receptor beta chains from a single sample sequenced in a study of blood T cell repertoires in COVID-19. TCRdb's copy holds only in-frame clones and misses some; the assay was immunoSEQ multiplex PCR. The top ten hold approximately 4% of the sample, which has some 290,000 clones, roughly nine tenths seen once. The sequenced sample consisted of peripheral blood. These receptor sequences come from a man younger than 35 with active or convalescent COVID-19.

The CDR3 spells CASSRGWNEQFF. In DNA, the CDR3 is TGTGCCAGTTCAAGGGGCTGGAATGAGCAGTTCTTC. The chain recombines TRBV19 with TRBJ2-1, with D maybe TRBD1 (5 bases). Trimming left V 8 bases short and J 7 bases short, with 12 bases between. CDR3 length equals 12 residues. Looked up from germline, CDR1 is LNHDA and CDR2 is SQIVND (reference sequence).

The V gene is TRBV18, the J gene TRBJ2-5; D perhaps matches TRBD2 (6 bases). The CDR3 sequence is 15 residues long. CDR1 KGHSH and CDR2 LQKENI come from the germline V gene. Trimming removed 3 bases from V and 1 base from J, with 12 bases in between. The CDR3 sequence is CASSPTGSLQETQYF. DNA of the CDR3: TGTGCCAGCTCACCTACCGGGAGTCTCCAAGAGACCCAGTACTTC.

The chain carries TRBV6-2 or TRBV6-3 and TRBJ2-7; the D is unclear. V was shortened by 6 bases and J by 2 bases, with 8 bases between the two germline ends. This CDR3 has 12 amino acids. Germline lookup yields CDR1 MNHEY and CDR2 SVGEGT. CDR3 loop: CASSTWPYEQYF. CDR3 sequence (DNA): TGTGCCAGCAGCACCTGGCCCTACGAGCAGTACTTC.

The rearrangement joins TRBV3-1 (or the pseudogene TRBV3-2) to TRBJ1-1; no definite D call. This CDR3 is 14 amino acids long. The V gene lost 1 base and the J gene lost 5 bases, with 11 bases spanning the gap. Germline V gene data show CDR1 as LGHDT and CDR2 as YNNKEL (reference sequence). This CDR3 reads CASSQVERATEAFF. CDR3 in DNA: TGTGCCAGCAGCCAAGTTGAGAGGGCGACTGAAGCTTTCTTT.

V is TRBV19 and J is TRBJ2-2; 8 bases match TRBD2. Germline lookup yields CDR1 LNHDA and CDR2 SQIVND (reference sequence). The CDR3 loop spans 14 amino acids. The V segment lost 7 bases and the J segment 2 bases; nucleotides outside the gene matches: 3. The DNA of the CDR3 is TGTGCCAGTAATGCGGGAGGAAACACCGGGGAGCTGTTTTTT. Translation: CASNAGGNTGELFF.

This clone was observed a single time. The CDR3 DNA follows: TGTGCCAGCAGCTTGTTTACAGGTGAGCAGTTCTTC. Encoded protein: CASSLFTGEQFF. This chain joins TRBV5-6 and TRBJ2-1, with D possibly TRBD1 on 5 matching bases. The germline CDR1 and CDR2 sequences are SGHDT and YYEEEE. CDR3 length: 12 amino acids. V lost 1 base to trimming and J lost 9 bases, with 8 bases between them.

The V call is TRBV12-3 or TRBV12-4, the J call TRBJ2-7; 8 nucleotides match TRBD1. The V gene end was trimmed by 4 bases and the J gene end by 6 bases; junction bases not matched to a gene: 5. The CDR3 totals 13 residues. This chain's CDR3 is CASSSQGAGEQYF. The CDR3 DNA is TGTGCCAGCAGTTCCCAGGGGGCGGGCGAGCAGTACTTC.

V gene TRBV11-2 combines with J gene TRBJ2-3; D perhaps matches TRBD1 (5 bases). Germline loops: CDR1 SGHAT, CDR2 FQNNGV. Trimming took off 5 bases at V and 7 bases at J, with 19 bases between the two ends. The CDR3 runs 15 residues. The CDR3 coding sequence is TGTGCCAGCAGCCTCCCAGACAGTGGGCGGTATACGCAGTATTTT. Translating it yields CASSLPDSGRYTQYF.

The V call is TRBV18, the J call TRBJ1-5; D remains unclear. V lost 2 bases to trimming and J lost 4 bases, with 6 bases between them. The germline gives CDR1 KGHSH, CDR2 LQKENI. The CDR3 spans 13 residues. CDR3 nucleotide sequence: TGTGCCAGCTCACCAGTGGAGAATCAGCCCCAGCATTTT. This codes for CASSPVENQPQHF.

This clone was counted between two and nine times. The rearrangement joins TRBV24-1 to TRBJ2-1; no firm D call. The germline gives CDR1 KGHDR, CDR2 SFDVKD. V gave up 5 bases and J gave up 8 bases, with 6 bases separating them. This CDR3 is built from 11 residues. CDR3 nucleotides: TGTGCCACCAGTGTTGCGGATGAGCAGTTCTTC. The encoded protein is CATSVADEQFF.

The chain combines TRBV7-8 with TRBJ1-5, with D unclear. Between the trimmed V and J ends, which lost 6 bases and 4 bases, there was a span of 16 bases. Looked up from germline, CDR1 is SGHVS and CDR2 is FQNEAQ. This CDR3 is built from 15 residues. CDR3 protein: CASSRYRELNQPQHF. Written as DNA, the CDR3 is TGTGCCAGCAGTCGTTACCGGGAGCTAAATCAGCCCCAGCATTTT.

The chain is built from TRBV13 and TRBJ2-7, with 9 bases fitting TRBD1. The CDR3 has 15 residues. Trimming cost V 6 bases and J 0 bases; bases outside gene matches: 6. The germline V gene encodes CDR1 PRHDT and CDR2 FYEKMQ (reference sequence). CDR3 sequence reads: CASSSGQGSSYEQYF. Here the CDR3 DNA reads TGTGCCAGCAGTTCGGGACAGGGAAGCTCCTACGAGCAGTACTTC.

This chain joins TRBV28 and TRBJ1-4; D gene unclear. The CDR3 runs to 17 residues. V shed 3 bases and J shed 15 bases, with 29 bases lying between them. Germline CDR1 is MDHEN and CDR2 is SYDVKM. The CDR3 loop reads CASSLSGSINYEKLVFF. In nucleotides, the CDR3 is TGTGCCAGCAGTTTGAGTGGTTCTATCAACTATGAAAAATTGGTGTTTTTT.

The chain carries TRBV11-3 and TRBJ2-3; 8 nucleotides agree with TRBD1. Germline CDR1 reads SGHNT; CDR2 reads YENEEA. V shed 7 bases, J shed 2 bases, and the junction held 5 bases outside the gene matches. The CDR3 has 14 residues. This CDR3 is CASTTGGYTDTQYF. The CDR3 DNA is TGTGCCAGCACAACAGGGGGGTACACAGATACGCAGTATTTT.

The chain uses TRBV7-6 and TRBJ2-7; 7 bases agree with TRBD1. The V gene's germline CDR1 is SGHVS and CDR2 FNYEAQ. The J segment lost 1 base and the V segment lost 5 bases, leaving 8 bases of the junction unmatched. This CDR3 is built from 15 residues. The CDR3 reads CASSKGQTMSYEQYF. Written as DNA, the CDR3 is TGTGCCAGCAGCAAGGGACAGACTATGTCCTACGAGCAGTACTTC.

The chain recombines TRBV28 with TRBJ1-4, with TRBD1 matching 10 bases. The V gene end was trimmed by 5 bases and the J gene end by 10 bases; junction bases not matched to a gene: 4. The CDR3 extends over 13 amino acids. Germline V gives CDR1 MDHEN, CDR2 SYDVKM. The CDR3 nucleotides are TGTGCCAGCAGTCCCGGACAGGGGGGAAAACTGTTTTTT. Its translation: CASSPGQGGKLFF.

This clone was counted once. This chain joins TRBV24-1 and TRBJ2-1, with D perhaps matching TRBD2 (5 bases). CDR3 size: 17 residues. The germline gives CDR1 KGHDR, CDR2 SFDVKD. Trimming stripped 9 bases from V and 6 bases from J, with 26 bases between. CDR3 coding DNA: TGTGCCACCTCCCTAATTAGTATCCGGGATCTTCTCAATGAGCAGTTCTTC. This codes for CATSLISIRDLLNEQFF.

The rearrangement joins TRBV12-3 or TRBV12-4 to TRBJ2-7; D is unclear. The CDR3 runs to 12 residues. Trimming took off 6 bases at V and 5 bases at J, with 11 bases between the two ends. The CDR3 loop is CASSYVVHEQYF. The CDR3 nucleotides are TGTGCCAGCAGCTACGTAGTCCACGAGCAGTACTTC.

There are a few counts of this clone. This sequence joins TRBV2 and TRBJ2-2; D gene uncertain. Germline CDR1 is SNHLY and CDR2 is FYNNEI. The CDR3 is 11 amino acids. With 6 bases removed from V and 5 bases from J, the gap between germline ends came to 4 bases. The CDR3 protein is CASSRTGELFF. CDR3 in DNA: TGTGCCAGCAGCAGAACCGGGGAGCTGTTTTTT.

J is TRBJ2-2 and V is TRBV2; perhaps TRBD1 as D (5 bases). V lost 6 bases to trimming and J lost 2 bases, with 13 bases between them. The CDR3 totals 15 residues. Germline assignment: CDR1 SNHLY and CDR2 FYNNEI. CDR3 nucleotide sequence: TGTGCCAGCAGCCCTTCGACAGTCAACACCGGGGAGCTGTTTTTT. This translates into CASSPSTVNTGELFF. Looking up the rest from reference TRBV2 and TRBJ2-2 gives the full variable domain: EPEVTQTPSHQVTQMGQEVILRCVPISNHLYFYWYRQILGQKVEFLVSFYNNEISEKSEIFDDQFSVERPDGSNFTLKIRSTKLEDSAMYFCASSPSTVNTGELFFGEGSRLTVL.

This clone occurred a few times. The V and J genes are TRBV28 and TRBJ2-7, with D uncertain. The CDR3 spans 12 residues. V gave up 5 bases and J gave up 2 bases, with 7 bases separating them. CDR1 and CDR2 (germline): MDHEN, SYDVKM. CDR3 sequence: CASSPEAYEQYF. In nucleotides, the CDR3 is TGTGCCAGCAGTCCTGAGGCCTACGAGCAGTACTTC.

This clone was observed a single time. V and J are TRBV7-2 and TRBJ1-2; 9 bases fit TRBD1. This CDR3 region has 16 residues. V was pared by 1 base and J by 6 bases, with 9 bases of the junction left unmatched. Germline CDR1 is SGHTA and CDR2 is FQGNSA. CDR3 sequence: CASSLDRPGQGHGYTF. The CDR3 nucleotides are TGTGCCAGCAGCTTAGATAGGCCGGGACAGGGCCATGGCTACACCTTC.

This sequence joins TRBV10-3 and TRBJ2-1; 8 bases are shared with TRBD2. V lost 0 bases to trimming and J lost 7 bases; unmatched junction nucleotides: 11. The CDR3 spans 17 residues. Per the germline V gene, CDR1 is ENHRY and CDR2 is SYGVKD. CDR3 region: CAISESSGAGVRNEQFF. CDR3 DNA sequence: TGTGCCATCAGTGAGTCGAGTGGAGCGGGAGTCAGGAATGAGCAGTTCTTC.

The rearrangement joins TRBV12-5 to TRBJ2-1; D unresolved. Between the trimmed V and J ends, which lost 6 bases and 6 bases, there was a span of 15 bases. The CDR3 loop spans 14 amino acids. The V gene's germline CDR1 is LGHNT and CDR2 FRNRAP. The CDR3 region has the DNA TGTGCTAGTGGCCTCCGACTGGCTCTCAATGAGCAGTTCTTC. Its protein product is CASGLRLALNEQFF.

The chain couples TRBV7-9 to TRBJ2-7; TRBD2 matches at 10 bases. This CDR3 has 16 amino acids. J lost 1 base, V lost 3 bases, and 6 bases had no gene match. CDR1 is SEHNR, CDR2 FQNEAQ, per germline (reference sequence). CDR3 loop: CASSLSGGALSYEQYF. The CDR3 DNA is TGTGCCAGCAGCTTGAGCGGGGGGGCATTGTCCTACGAGCAGTACTTC. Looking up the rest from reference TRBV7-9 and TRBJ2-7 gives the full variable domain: DTGVSQNPRHKITKRGQNVTFRCDPISEHNRLYWYRQTLGQGPEFLTYFQNEAQLEKSRLLSDRFSAERPKGSFSTLEIQRTEQGDSAMYLCASSLSGGALSYEQYFGPGTRLTVT.

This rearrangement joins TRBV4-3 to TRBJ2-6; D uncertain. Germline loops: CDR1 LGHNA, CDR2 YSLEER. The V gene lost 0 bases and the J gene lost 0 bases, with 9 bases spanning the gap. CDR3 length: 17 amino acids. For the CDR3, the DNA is TGCGCCAGCAGCCAAGATGTAGCTATCTCTGGGGCCAACGTCCTGACTTTC. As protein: CASSQDVAISGANVLTF.

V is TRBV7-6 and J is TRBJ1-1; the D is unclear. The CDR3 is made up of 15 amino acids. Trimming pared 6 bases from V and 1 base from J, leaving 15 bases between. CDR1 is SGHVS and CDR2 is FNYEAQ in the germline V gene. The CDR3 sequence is CASRLVGYGNTEAFF. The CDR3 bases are TGTGCCAGCAGACTCGTCGGGTATGGGAACACTGAAGCTTTCTTT.

Written as DNA, the CDR3 is TGTGCCAGCTCACCACGGGTGGGAGCAACCACCTACGAGCAGTACTTC. This translates into CASSPRVGATTYEQYF. V and J are TRBV18 and TRBJ2-7; possible D gene TRBD2, 5 bases. Deletions cut 1 base from V and 2 bases from J, with 15 bases between. The CDR3 runs 16 residues. Germline lookup yields CDR1 KGHSH and CDR2 LQKENI. Using reference TRBV18 and TRBJ2-7 for the parts outside the CDR3, the full variable domain is NAGVMQNPRHLVRRRGQEARLRCSPMKGHSHVYWYRQLPEEGLKFMVYLQKENIIDESGMPKERFSAEFPKEGPSILRIQQVVRGDSAAYFCASSPRVGATTYEQYFGPGTRLTVT.

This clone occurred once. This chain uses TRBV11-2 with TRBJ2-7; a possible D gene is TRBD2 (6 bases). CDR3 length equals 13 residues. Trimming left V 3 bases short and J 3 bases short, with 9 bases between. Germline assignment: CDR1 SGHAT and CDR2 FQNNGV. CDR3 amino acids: CASSLGRDYEQYF. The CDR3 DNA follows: TGTGCCAGCAGCTTGGGGCGGGACTACGAGCAGTACTTC.